This T cell receptor (beta chain) was retrieved from a study of CD8 T cells in Susac syndrome. RNA was extracted with the RNeasy kit, and a quantity of about 0.45 to 1 ug was reverse transcribed using random hexamers. MiXCR, run by TCRdb on the immunoSEQ multiplex PCR reads, gives a single entry per CDR3 protein. The repertoire includes about 240,000 distinct CDR3 sequences, around 96% of them detected once, and 0.08% to 0.11% sits in the top ten. The CDR3 extends over 13 amino acids. The V end lost 6 bases, the J end lost 6 bases, and 12 bases lay between the germline ends. The germline gives CDR1 MDHEN, CDR2 SYDVKM.

This receptor was obtained from a human donor with Susac syndrome. The chain carries TRBV28 and TRBJ2-1; TRBD1 might be the D (6 bases). Sequenced sample: CD4+ T cells from PBMCs. CDR3 residues: CASRPGQVNEQFF. The CDR3 nucleotides are TGTGCCAGCAGGCCGGGACAAGTCAATGAGCAGTTCTTC.